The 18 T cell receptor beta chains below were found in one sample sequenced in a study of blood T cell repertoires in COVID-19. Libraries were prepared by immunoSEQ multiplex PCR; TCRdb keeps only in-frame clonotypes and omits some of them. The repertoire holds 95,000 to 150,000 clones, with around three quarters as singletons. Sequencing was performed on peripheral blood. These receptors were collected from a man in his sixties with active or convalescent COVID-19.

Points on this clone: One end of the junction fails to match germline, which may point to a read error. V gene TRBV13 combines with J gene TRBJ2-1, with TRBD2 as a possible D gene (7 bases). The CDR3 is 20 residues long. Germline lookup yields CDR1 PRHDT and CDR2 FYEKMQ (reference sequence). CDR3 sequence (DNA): TGTGCCAGCAGCCTAGGGGGGAGGGGGAGGGCCTCCCGGATATACAATGAGCAGTTCTTC. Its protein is CASSLGGRGRASRIYNEQFF. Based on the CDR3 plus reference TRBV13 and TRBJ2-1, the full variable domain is AAGVIQSPRHLIKEKRETATLKCYPIPRHDTVYWYQQGPGQDPQFLISFYEKMQSDKGSIPDRFSAQQFSDYHSELNMSSLELGDSALYFCASSLGGRGRASRIYNEQFFGPGTRLTVL.

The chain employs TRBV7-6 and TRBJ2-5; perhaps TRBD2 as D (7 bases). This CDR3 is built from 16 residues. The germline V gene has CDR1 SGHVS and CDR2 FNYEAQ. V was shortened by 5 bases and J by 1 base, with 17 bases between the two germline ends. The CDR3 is CASSLRGGRRQETQYF. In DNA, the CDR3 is TGTGCCAGCAGCCTAAGGGGGGGCCGGCGCCAAGAGACCCAGTACTTC.

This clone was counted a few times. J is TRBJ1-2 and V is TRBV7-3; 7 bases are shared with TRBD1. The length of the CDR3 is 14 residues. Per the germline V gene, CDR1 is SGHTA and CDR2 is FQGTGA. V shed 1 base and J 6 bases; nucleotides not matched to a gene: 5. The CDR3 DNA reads TGTGCCAGCAGCTTAAACCGGCAGGGGGATGGCTACACCTTC. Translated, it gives CASSLNRQGDGYTF.

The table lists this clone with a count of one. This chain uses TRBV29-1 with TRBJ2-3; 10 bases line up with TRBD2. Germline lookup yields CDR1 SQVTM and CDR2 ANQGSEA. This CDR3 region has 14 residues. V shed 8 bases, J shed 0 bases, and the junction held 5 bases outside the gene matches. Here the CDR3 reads CSLGLAESTDTQYF. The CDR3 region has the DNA TGCAGCTTAGGACTAGCGGAGAGCACAGATACGCAGTATTTT.

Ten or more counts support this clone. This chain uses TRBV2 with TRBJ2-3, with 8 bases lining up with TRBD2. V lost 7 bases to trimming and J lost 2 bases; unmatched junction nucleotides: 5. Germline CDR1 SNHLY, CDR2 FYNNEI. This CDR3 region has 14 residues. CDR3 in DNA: TGTGCCAGCATAGCGGGACGCCACACAGATACGCAGTATTTT. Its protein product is CASIAGRHTDTQYF.

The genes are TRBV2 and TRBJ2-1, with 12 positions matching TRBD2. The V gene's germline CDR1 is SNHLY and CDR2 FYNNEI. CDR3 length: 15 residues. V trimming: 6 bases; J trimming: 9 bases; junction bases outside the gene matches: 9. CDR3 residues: CASSAGTSGYGEQFF. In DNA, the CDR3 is TGTGCCAGCAGCGCCGGGACTAGCGGGTACGGTGAGCAGTTCTTC.

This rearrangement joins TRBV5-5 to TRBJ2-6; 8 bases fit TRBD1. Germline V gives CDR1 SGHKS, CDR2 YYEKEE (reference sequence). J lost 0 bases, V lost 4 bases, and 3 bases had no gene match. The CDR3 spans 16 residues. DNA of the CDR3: TGTGCCAGCAGCGGGACAGGTAGCTCTGGGGCCAACGTCCTGACTTTC. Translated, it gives CASSGTGSSGANVLTF.

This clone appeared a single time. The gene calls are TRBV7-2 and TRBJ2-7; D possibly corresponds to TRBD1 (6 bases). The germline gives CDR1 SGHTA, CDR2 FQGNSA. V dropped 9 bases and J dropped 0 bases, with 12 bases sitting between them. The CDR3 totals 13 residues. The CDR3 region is CASGQTSSYEQYF. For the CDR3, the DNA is TGTGCCAGTGGACAGACGAGCTCCTACGAGCAGTACTTC.

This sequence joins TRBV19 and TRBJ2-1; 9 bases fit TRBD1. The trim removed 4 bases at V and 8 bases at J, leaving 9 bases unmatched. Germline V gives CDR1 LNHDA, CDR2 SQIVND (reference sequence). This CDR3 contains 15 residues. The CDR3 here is CASSTGQGMVDEQFF. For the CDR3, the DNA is TGTGCCAGTAGTACCGGACAGGGGATGGTCGATGAGCAGTTCTTC.

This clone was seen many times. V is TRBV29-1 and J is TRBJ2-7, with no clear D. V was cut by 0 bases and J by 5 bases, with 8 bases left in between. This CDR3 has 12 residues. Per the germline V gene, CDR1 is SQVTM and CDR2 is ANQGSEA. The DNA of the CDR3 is TGCAGCGTTGAAGATCCCCTAGACGAGCAGTACTTC. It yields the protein CSVEDPLDEQYF.

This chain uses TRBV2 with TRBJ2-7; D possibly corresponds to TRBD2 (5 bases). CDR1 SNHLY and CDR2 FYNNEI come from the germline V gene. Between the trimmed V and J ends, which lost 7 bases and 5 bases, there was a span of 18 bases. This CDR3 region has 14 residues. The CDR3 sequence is CASNLRVGLNEQYF. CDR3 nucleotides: TGTGCCAGCAACCTGAGGGTAGGATTGAACGAGCAGTACTTC.

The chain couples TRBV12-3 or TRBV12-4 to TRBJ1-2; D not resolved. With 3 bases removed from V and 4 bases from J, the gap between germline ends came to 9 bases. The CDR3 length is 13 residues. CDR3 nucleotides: TGTGCCAGCAGTTTGCCGGCTAGCTATGGCTACACCTTC. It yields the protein CASSLPASYGYTF.

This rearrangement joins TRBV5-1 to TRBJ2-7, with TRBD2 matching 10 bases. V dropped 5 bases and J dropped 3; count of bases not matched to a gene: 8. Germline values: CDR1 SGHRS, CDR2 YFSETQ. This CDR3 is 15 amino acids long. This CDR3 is CASRTDSGRRYEQYF. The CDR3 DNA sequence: TGCGCCAGCAGGACGGATAGCGGGAGGCGCTACGAGCAGTACTTC.

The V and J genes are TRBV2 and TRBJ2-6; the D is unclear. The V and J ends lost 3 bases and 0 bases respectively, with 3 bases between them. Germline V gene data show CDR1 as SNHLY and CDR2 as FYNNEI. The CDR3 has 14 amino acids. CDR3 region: CASSDLSGANVLTF. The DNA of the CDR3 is TGTGCCAGCAGTGATCTCTCTGGGGCCAACGTCCTGACTTTC.

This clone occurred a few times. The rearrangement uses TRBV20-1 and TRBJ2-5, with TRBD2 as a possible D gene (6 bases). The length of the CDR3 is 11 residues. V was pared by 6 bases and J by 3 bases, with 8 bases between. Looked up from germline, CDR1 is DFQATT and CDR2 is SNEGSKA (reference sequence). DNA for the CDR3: TGCAGTGCCGAGCGGGAAGAGACCCAGTACTTC. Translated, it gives CSAEREETQYF.

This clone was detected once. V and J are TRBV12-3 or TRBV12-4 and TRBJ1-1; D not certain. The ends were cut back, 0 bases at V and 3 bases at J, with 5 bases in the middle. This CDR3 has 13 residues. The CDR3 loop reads CASSLARDTEAFF. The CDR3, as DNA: TGTGCCAGCAGTTTAGCGCGAGACACTGAAGCTTTCTTT.

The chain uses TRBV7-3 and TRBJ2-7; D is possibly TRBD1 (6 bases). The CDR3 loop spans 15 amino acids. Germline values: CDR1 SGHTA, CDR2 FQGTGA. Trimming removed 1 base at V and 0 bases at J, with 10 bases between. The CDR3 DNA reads TGTGCCAGCAGCTTAAGCTCCAGGGGCTCCTACGAGCAGTACTTC. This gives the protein CASSLSSRGSYEQYF. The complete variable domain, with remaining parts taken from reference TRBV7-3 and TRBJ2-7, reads GAGVSQTPSNKVTEKGKYVELRCDPISGHTALYWYRQSLGQGPEFLIYFQGTGAADDSGLPNDRFFAVRPEGSVSTLKIQRTERGDSAVYLCASSLSSRGSYEQYFGPGTRLTVT.

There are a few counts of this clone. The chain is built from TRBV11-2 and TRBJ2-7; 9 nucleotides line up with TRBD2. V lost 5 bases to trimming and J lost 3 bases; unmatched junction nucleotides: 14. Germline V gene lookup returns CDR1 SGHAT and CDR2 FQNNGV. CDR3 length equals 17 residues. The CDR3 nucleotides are TGTGCCAGCAGCCCACGGGCCGGCGGCGGGGGGGGCTACGAGCAGTACTTC. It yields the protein CASSPRAGGGGGYEQYF. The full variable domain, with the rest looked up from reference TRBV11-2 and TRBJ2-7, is EAGVAQSPRYKIIEKRQSVAFWCNPISGHATLYWYQQILGQGPKLLIQFQNNGVVDDSQLPKDRFSAERLKGVDSTLKIQPAKLEDSAVYLCASSPRAGGGGGYEQYFGPGTRLTVT.